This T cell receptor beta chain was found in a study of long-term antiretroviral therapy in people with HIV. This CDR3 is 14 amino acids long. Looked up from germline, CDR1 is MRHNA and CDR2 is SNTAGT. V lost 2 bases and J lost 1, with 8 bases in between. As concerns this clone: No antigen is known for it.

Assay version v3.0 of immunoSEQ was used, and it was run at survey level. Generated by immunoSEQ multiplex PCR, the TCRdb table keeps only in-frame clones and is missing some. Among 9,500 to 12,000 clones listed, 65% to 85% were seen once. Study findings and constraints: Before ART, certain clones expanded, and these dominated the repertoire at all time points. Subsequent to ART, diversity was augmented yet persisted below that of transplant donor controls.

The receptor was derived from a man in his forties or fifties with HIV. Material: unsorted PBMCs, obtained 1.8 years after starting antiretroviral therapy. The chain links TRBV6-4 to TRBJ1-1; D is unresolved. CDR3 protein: CASSDTNRNTEAFF. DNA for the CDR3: TGTGCCAGCAGTGACACTAACAGGAACACTGAAGCTTTCTTT.